Presented here are 20 T cell receptor beta chains from one specimen sequenced in a study of T cell responses to AZD1222 COVID-19 vaccine. Assay: immunoSEQ multiplex PCR; the TCRdb copy retains only in-frame clones and omits some. The sample lists around 140,000 clones, less than 95% seen once, with about 7% in the top ten. The material was peripheral blood, obtained on day 0 of AZD1222 vaccination. The source of these receptors is an adult in good health.

This chain joins TRBV7-2 and TRBJ1-3; no clear D gene. The CDR3 loop spans 14 amino acids. With 2 bases removed from V and 4 bases from J, the gap between germline ends came to 9 bases. Germline lookup yields CDR1 SGHTA and CDR2 FQGNSA. Written as DNA, the CDR3 is TGTGCCAGCAGCTTACCACCTCGGGGAAACACCATATATTTT. Protein: CASSLPPRGNTIYF.

V and J are TRBV7-9 and TRBJ2-7; D gene uncertain. CDR3 length: 12 amino acids. In germline, CDR1 is SEHNR, CDR2 FQNEAQ (reference sequence). The V end lost 1 base, the J end lost 6 bases, and 7 bases lay between the germline ends. The CDR3 protein is CASSLEVGEQYF. CDR3 nucleotides: TGTGCCAGCAGCTTAGAGGTGGGCGAGCAGTACTTC.

V gene TRBV29-1 combines with J gene TRBJ1-5; no clear D gene. The germline V gene encodes CDR1 SQVTM and CDR2 ANQGSEA. V was pared by 3 bases and J by 7 bases, with 13 bases between. This CDR3 spans 13 amino acids. CDR3 loop: CSVEGASGQPQHF. For the CDR3, the DNA is TGCAGCGTTGAGGGCGCGAGTGGACAGCCCCAGCATTTT.

The chain couples TRBV10-3 to TRBJ2-3; 11 bases match TRBD2. There are 16 residues in the CDR3. The germline gives CDR1 ENHRY, CDR2 SYGVKD. J was trimmed by 5 bases and V by 6 bases; bases with no gene match: 10. CDR3 coding DNA: TGTGCCATCAGCGACTATAGCGGGGGGGCTATAGATACGCAGTATTTT. Its translation is CAISDYSGGAIDTQYF.

This chain connects TRBV5-5 to TRBJ1-2; D unclear. Looked up from germline, CDR1 is SGHKS and CDR2 is YYEKEE (reference sequence). The CDR3 extends over 15 amino acids. Trimming took 4 bases from V and 0 from J, leaving 13 bases between them. The DNA for the CDR3 is TGTGCCAGCAGCCGCATTAAAGACACTAACTATGGCTACACCTTC. This translates into CASSRIKDTNYGYTF.

The chain carries TRBV28 and TRBJ2-2; 10 bases map to TRBD2. CDR3 size: 15 residues. CDR1 MDHEN and CDR2 SYDVKM come from the germline V gene. V lost 3 bases and J lost 9; bases outside the gene matches: 7. Here the CDR3 DNA reads TGTGCCAGCAGTTTGCTAGCGGGGGCCTCCCGGGAGCTGTTTTTT. This gives the protein CASSLLAGASRELFF.

The chain links TRBV7-2 to TRBJ2-3; TRBD2 matches 10 bases. The CDR3 is 14 residues long. Germline CDR1 is SGHTA and CDR2 is FQGNSA. V lost 7 bases to trimming and J lost 5 bases; unmatched junction nucleotides: 6. The CDR3 DNA is TGTGCCAGCAAGAGCGGGGGGGCTGTAGATACGCAGTATTTT. As protein: CASKSGGAVDTQYF.

V is TRBV4-3 and J is TRBJ2-7; TRBD1 agrees at 11 bases. Germline trimming cut 3 bases from V and 12 bases from J; bases unmatched to any gene: 13. This CDR3 region has 15 residues. CDR1 LGHNA and CDR2 YSLEER come from the germline V gene. The CDR3 DNA reads TGCGCCAGCAGCCATGATACCGGGACAGGGGGACGCAGGTACTTC. It translates to CASSHDTGTGGRRYF.

The chain's CDR3 is CASSLETTGSHEQYF. CDR3 bases: TGTGCCAGCTCCCTGGAGACGACGGGATCCCACGAGCAGTACTTC. The genes are TRBV18 and TRBJ2-7; the D gene is possibly TRBD2 (5 bases). The CDR3 is 15 residues long. Looked up from germline, CDR1 is KGHSH and CDR2 is LQKENI. V was pared by 6 bases and J by 5 bases, with 20 bases between.

This chain joins TRBV18 and TRBJ1-1; a weak D match, TRBD1 (5 bases). Germline lookup yields CDR1 KGHSH and CDR2 LQKENI. V was shortened by 4 bases and J by 0 bases, with 24 bases between the two germline ends. The CDR3 is 19 amino acids. The CDR3 DNA follows: TGTGCCAGCTCACTCGCTTCTTTAACCGGGACCTTCATGAACACTGAAGCTTTCTTT. This translates into CASSLASLTGTFMNTEAFF.

This chain joins TRBV6-6 and TRBJ1-5, with 7 nucleotides matching TRBD1. V gave up 6 bases and J gave up 0 bases; unmatched junction bases: 2. This CDR3 spans 14 amino acids. Germline V gives CDR1 MNHNY, CDR2 SVGAGI (reference sequence). The CDR3 is CASSGQVSNQPQHF. CDR3 sequence (DNA): TGTGCCAGCAGCGGACAGGTTAGCAATCAGCCCCAGCATTTT.

The V and J genes are TRBV27 and TRBJ1-1; possibly TRBD1 for D (5 bases). Looked up from germline, CDR1 is MNHEY and CDR2 is SMNVEV (reference sequence). This CDR3 region has 11 residues. V gave up 7 bases and J gave up 4 bases, with 7 bases separating them. The CDR3 DNA sequence: TGTGCCAGCACCGGGGCCACTGAAGCTTTCTTT. This codes for CASTGATEAFF.

This chain links TRBV4-3 with TRBJ1-5; D is unresolved. Trimming pared 1 base from V and 4 bases from J, leaving 11 bases between. CDR1 and CDR2 (germline): LGHNA, YSLEER. This CDR3 region has 15 residues. CDR3 nucleotides: TGCGCCAGCAGCCAAGCTCCGGACGGGAATCAGCCCCAGCATTTT. It specifies CASSQAPDGNQPQHF.

V gene TRBV3-1 (or the pseudogene TRBV3-2) combines with J gene TRBJ1-1; no definite D call. The CDR3 extends over 15 amino acids. Germline V gene sequence: CDR1 LGHDT, CDR2 YNNKEL (reference sequence). Trimming cost V 3 bases and J 2 bases, with 13 bases left between them. CDR3 sequence reads: CASSHLTEANTEAFF. The DNA for the CDR3 is TGTGCCAGCAGCCACCTAACAGAAGCTAACACTGAAGCTTTCTTT.

As DNA, the CDR3 is TGTGCCAGCAGGACCGGGACAGGGGACCATGAGCAGTTCTTC. Its translation: CASRTGTGDHEQFF. The chain recombines TRBV7-2 with TRBJ2-1; 10 nucleotides line up with TRBD1. The germline V gene has CDR1 SGHTA and CDR2 FQGNSA. J gave up 8 bases and V 6 bases, and 7 bases lay outside the gene matches. This CDR3 region has 14 residues.

The rearrangement links TRBV19 to TRBJ2-1; 8 nucleotides match TRBD1. Germline trimming cut 7 bases from V and 0 bases from J; bases unmatched to any gene: 17. The germline V gene encodes CDR1 LNHDA and CDR2 SQIVND (reference sequence). This CDR3 region has 19 residues. The CDR3 sequence is CASTAGQGNPLSSYNEQFF. CDR3 DNA sequence: TGTGCCAGTACCGCCGGACAGGGTAATCCCCTGAGCTCCTACAATGAGCAGTTCTTC.

This chain connects TRBV3-1 (or the pseudogene TRBV3-2) to TRBJ1-5; D is unclear. This CDR3 is 15 amino acids long. CDR1 is LGHDT, CDR2 YNNKEL, per germline (reference sequence). Trimming left V 5 bases short and J 0 bases short, with 11 bases between. CDR3 region: CASSSDGNSNQPQHF. CDR3 nucleotide sequence: TGTGCCAGCAGCTCGGACGGAAATAGCAATCAGCCCCAGCATTTT.

This chain links TRBV7-2 with TRBJ1-1; D is perhaps TRBD1 (5 bases). This CDR3 is 14 amino acids long. The germline V gene encodes CDR1 SGHTA and CDR2 FQGNSA. The ends were cut back, 2 bases at V and 3 bases at J, with 10 bases in the middle. The chain's CDR3 is CASSLNGADTEAFF. The DNA for the CDR3 is TGTGCCAGCAGCTTAAATGGGGCGGACACTGAAGCTTTCTTT.

The genes are TRBV4-2 and TRBJ1-1; D is uncertain. CDR3 size: 14 residues. Between the trimmed V and J ends, which lost 4 bases and 6 bases, there was a span of 15 bases. The germline gives CDR1 LGHNA, CDR2 YNFKEQ. In DNA, the CDR3 is TGTGCCAGCAGCCCATCCTCAAGGAGCGCTGAAGCTTTCTTT. Encoded protein: CASSPSSRSAEAFF.

This clone was found a few times. This chain links TRBV19 with TRBJ1-5, with 7 nucleotides matching TRBD1. Germline V lookup: CDR1 LNHDA, CDR2 SQIVND (reference sequence). The CDR3 is made up of 15 amino acids. After removal of 4 bases from V and 5 bases from J, the junction contained 8 bases not matched to a gene. The CDR3 coding sequence is TGTGCCAGTAGTACCCATGGAGGGGGCGATCAGCCCCAGCATTTT. It translates to CASSTHGGGDQPQHF.